The entry below describes one TCR beta chain. This clone was picked up one time. Its antigen is still unknown. Qualities for individual bases were not recorded, and no much larger clone is one base off. One collaborating source in Seattle enrolled patients while the patients were actively infected and followed the patients over time throughout the course of disease. The collaborating institutions used their own protocols to collect whole blood in K2EDTA tubes. For TCRbeta analysis, collaborators shipped samples in one of three forms: frozen whole blood, isolated PBMCs, or DNA extracted from either of those sample types. Taken from the germline V gene, the CDR1 and CDR2 loops are MGHRA and YSYEKL. V and J lose 4 bases and 1 base, and a span of 7 bases separates them. The CDR3 runs 13 residues from the cysteine to the phenylalanine. The entry retains the CDR3 DNA only, 39 bases that are in frame from base 1.

TCRbeta CDR3 regions were amplified from genomic DNA using the immunoSEQ Assay, a bias-controlled multiplex PCR. As for the original processing: The number of nucleated cells in each sample was estimated by amplification of reference gene primers within the assay. To quantify the absolute abundance of each unique TCRbeta CDR3 rearrangement, sequence reads were collapsed and filtered. For each sample, productive Simpson clonality was calculated as the square root of Simpson's diversity index over productive rearrangements. TCRdb took this table from immuneACCESS and kept in-frame rearrangements with V and J called. Such tables lack part of the clones; where checked against another copy, unresolved V genes explain under half of the gap, and the rest is unexplained. The V and J calls and the clone size are those of that table, but D and trimming were determined from the DNA. The sample table shows 310,000 or so clones, and over 80% are seen once. The leading ten clones occupy just over 9.5% of the sample.

This specimen belongs to a study of blood T cell repertoires in COVID-19 (TCRdb year 2020). Notes on the research overall: Collaborator samples came from the United States, Italy and Spain and covered acute and convalescent phases of COVID-19. The prospective study material was composed of cDNA or gDNA derived from T cells, B-cell-depleted T cells, or PBMCs. Subjects who had been exposed to COVID-19, were actively infected with it, or had recovered from it provided the deeply sampled blood TCRbeta repertoires that made up the dataset. The repertoires were made available in a free public database intended to serve as a resource for research on the immune response to SARS-CoV-2. The samples were drawn from two sources: the first 160 participants of the ongoing ImmuneRACE study, and 950 to 1,500 subjects contributed by 6 global collaborators. Sample metadata almost always included a de-identified subject ID, COVID-19 status, age in years and sex. Where available, HLA class I and class II types were obtained from metadata supplied by the sample provider rather than from assay-based typing. Findings and caveats that apply to the study as a whole: Clinical and demographic metadata were provided uncurated, with the amount varying by source and participant.

This chain is built from TRBV4-1 and TRBJ1-1; the D gene lacks a confident call. The sequence derives from a man between 25 and 39 years old with COVID-19, enrolled during active disease. Sequenced input: peripheral blood. This receptor carries the CDR3 CASSLEANTEAFF. The nucleotide sequence is given as TGCGCCAGCAGCCTGGAGGCGAACACTGAAGCTTTCTTT.